This TCR beta chain was documented in a study of blood T cell repertoires in COVID-19 (TCRdb year 2020). With regard to the full study: Samples from collaborators originated in the United States, Italy and Spain and spanned both the acute and convalescent phases of COVID-19. The prospective study material was composed of cDNA or gDNA derived from T cells, B-cell-depleted T cells, or PBMCs. The dataset comprised deeply sampled blood TCRbeta repertoires from subjects exposed to, actively infected with, or recovered from COVID-19. The repertoires were released in a freely available public database intended as a resource for research on the immune response to SARS-CoV-2. Samples came from the ongoing ImmuneRACE study (first 160 participants) plus 1,254 subjects from 6 global collaborators. The sample metadata nearly always contained a de-identified subject ID, COVID-19 status, age in years and sex. Where HLA class I and class II types were available, the types were taken from metadata supplied by the sample provider, not from assay-based typing. Findings and caveats that apply to the study as a whole: Clinical and demographic metadata were provided uncurated, with the amount varying by source and participant.

Of note for this clone: Its antigen remains undetermined. It has no much larger one-base neighbor in the sample; base qualities were not kept.

Collaborating institutions collected whole blood in K2EDTA tubes following their own protocols. Collaborator samples were shipped for TCRbeta analysis as frozen whole blood, isolated PBMCs, or DNA extracted from either sample type. The immunoSEQ Assay, a bias-controlled multiplex PCR, was used to amplify TCRbeta CDR3 regions from genomic DNA. The authors' pipeline ran thus. The number of nucleated cells in each sample was estimated by amplification of reference gene primers within the assay. To quantify the absolute abundance of each unique TCRbeta CDR3 rearrangement, sequence reads were collapsed and filtered. Productive Simpson clonality was computed per sample as the square root of Simpson's diversity index over productive rearrangements. TCRdb stores this immuneACCESS table with in-frame sequences only. Part of the clones is absent; in the studies checked, under half of the shortfall reflects unresolved V genes, and no reason is known for the rest. V and J calls and clone size come straight from that table; D and trimming were deduced from the DNA. A total of roughly 34,000 clones appear in this sample, about 86% of them only once. 4.5% to 5% of the sample lies in the top ten.

Looking up the germline V gene yields CDR1 SGDLS and CDR2 YYNGEE. The CDR3 goes from the cysteine to the phenylalanine over 15 residues. The entry retains the CDR3 DNA only, 45 bases that are in frame from base 1. Trimming removed 3 bases from V and 4 bases from J; the gene matches leave 6 bases unexplained. The sample comprised peripheral blood. The rearrangement joined TRBV9 to TRBJ2-5, and TRBD2 matches 10 of the central bases. The TCR comes from a woman aged 70-85 years with active COVID-19. DNA sequence: TGTGCCAGCAGCGCCCCCGGGACTAGCGTAGAGACCCAGTACTTC. Its translation reads: CASSAPGTSVETQYF.